This TCR beta chain was sequenced in a study of PD-L1 blockade in urothelial cancer. Assay: immunoSEQ multiplex PCR; the TCRdb copy retains only in-frame clones and omits some. The repertoire includes tens of thousands of clones, 70% to 90% of them detected once, and approximately 7.1% sits in the top ten. This clone was picked up one time. Germline-derived CDR1 and CDR2 are SGHAT and FQNNGV. The CDR3 consists of 13 residues. The V gene lost 1 base and the J gene lost 4 bases, with 7 bases spanning the gap. The specimen comprised PBMCs, sampled around atezolizumab (anti-PD-L1) treatment. The TCR was taken from a man between 60 and 75 years old with urothelial cancer. The rearrangement uses TRBV11-2 and TRBJ1-2, with D tentatively TRBD1 (5 bases). CDR3 sequence reads: CASSLAGVYGYTF. CDR3 DNA: TGTGCCAGCAGCTTAGCGGGGGTCTATGGCTACACCTTC. Supplemented by reference TRBV11-2 and TRBJ1-2, the full variable domain reads EAGVAQSPRYKIIEKRQSVAFWCNPISGHATLYWYQQILGQGPKLLIQFQNNGVVDDSQLPKDRFSAERLKGVDSTLKIQPAKLEDSAVYLCASSLAGVYGYTFGSGTRLTVV.